These 26 T cell receptor beta chains originate from one sample sequenced in a study of blood T cells in healthy people across ages. Primers used in a second PCR of roughly 6 to 11 cycles were a sample-barcoded 5' primer and a J-beta primer mix. Using its own MiXCR run on the 5' RACE reads, TCRdb lists one record per CDR3 protein. The table includes more than 650,000 distinct CDR3 sequences, 25% to 30% detected once. A further study also used this sample, focusing on T cells of mothers and their children.

Sequences were obtained from blood. These receptors were obtained from a boy between 10 and 17 years old in good health.

In its sample, this clonotype was seen a few times. The gene calls are TRBV5-6 and TRBJ2-5; D possibly corresponds to TRBD2 (6 bases). Trimming removed 4 bases at V and 1 base at J, with 11 bases between. The germline CDR1 and CDR2 sequences are SGHDT and YYEEEE. The CDR3 is made up of 14 amino acids. CDR3 coding DNA: TGTGCCAGCAGCGTGGACTACCGCCAAGAGACCCAGTACTTC. Its translation is CASSVDYRQETQYF.

The CDR3 bases are TGCAGCGCGGCGGGGGGGGTCATGAACACTGAAGCTTTCTTT. This gives the protein CSAAGGVMNTEAFF. The chain joins TRBV29-1 to TRBJ1-1; weak D call: TRBD1 (5 bases). Germline CDR1 SQVTM, CDR2 ANQGSEA. The CDR3 is 14 amino acids. Trimming pared 7 bases from V and 0 bases from J, leaving 15 bases between.

The chain's CDR3 is CASSFLFAQGVYSTDTQYF. The DNA of the CDR3 is TGCGCCAGCAGCTTCCTTTTCGCTCAGGGGGTATATAGCACAGATACGCAGTATTTT. The V gene is TRBV5-1, the J gene TRBJ2-3, with 7 bases fitting TRBD1. Germline CDR1 reads SGHRS; CDR2 reads YFSETQ. With 2 bases clipped from V and 0 bases from J, the junction kept 15 bases outside the gene matches. The CDR3 sequence is 19 residues long.

The chain combines TRBV2 with TRBJ2-1; D not resolved. Trimming pared 2 bases from V and 0 bases from J, leaving 8 bases between. CDR1 is SNHLY and CDR2 is FYNNEI in the germline V gene. CDR3 size: 15 residues. The CDR3 loop is CASSELESSYNEQFF. CDR3 DNA: TGTGCCAGCAGTGAATTGGAGAGCTCCTACAATGAGCAGTTCTTC. Filled out from reference TRBV2 and TRBJ2-1, the complete variable domain reads EPEVTQTPSHQVTQMGQEVILRCVPISNHLYFYWYRQILGQKVEFLVSFYNNEISEKSEIFDDQFSVERPDGSNFTLKIRSTKLEDSAMYFCASSELESSYNEQFFGPGTRLTVL.

This clonotype has more than one count but fewer than ten. This chain connects TRBV6-6 to TRBJ2-2, with 7 bases that match TRBD1. The CDR3 is 14 residues long. J lost 7 bases, V lost 5 bases, and 7 bases had no gene match. Germline values: CDR1 MNHNY, CDR2 SVGAGI (reference sequence). CDR3: CASSTRQGGGELFF. The DNA for the CDR3 is TGTGCCAGCAGTACCCGACAGGGCGGCGGGGAGCTGTTTTTT.

This clonotype has more than one count but fewer than ten. V usage is TRBV28 and J usage is TRBJ1-4, with 7 bases matching TRBD1. After removal of 3 bases from V and 3 bases from J, the junction contained 4 bases not matched to a gene. Per germline, CDR1 MDHEN and CDR2 SYDVKM. This CDR3 has 15 amino acids. CDR3 in amino acids: CASSFGDRSNEKLFF. The CDR3 nucleotides read TGTGCCAGCAGTTTTGGGGACAGATCTAATGAAAAACTGTTTTTT. Full variable domain (outside the CDR3, taken from reference TRBV28 and TRBJ1-4): DVKVTQSSRYLVKRTGEKVFLECVQDMDHENMFWYRQDPGLGLRLIYFSYDVKMKEKGDIPEGYSVSREKKERFSLILESASTNQTSMYLCASSFGDRSNEKLFFGSGTQLSVL.

V and J are TRBV29-1 and TRBJ1-1; possibly TRBD1 for D (5 bases). Germline values: CDR1 SQVTM, CDR2 ANQGSEA. The CDR3 sequence is 13 residues long. V lost 6 bases to trimming and J lost 1 base, with 12 bases between them. As DNA, the CDR3 is TGCAGCGTCGCAGGGTTAGGGAACACTGAAGCTTTCTTT. This translates into CSVAGLGNTEAFF.

A note on this clonotype: Compared with germline, one end of the junction differs, possibly owing to a read error. The chain joins TRBV5-1 to TRBJ1-1, with 8 bases lining up with TRBD1. Germline V gives CDR1 SGHRS, CDR2 YFSETQ. The length of the CDR3 is 16 residues. CDR3 loop: CASRLDLDRGDTEAFF. The CDR3 bases are TGCGCCAGCAGGTTGGACCTCGACAGGGGTGACACTGAAGCTTTCTTT.

The rearrangement links TRBV28 to TRBJ2-7; perhaps D is TRBD1 or TRBD2 (5 bases each). V dropped 6 bases and J dropped 0 bases, with 9 bases sitting between them. The CDR3 totals 13 residues. Germline CDR1 MDHEN, CDR2 SYDVKM. The CDR3 region is CASSGAFSYEQYF. CDR3 sequence (DNA): TGTGCCAGCAGCGGGGCCTTCTCCTACGAGCAGTACTTC.

The CDR3 loop is CASSQETSLSTDTQYF. CDR3 in DNA: TGTGCCAGCAGCCAAGAGACTAGCCTAAGCACAGATACGCAGTATTTT. V usage is TRBV28 and J usage is TRBJ2-3; 7 bases map to TRBD2. CDR3 size: 16 residues. V was clipped by 6 bases and J by 0 bases; unmatched bases: 9. CDR1 is MDHEN, CDR2 SYDVKM, per germline.

The J gene is TRBJ2-1, the V gene TRBV4-1; 7 bases agree with TRBD2. The J call may be incorrect, as the DNA end agrees better with TRBJ2-7. The CDR3 is 14 residues long. The germline V gene has CDR1 MGHRA and CDR2 YSYEKL. CDR3 DNA sequence: TGCGCCAGCAGCCACGCGGGGGTCATCAACGAGCAGTACTTC. It translates to CASSHAGVINEQYF.

In this sample, this clonotype turned up a few times. This chain connects TRBV12-3 or TRBV12-4 to TRBJ2-5; the match to TRBD1 covers 8 bases. This CDR3 spans 15 amino acids. Losses at the gene ends were 5 bases for V and 5 bases for J; bases not matched to a gene: 10. The CDR3: CASSPGQAPGETQYF. Written as DNA, the CDR3 is TGTGCCAGCAGTCCGGGACAGGCCCCGGGGGAGACCCAGTACTTC.

This chain uses TRBV20-1 with TRBJ2-7, with 7 bases matching TRBD1. Trimming removed 0 bases from V and 0 bases from J; junction bases left unmatched: 14. The germline gives CDR1 DFQATT, CDR2 SNEGSKA (reference sequence). The CDR3 has 18 residues. The CDR3 spells CSARDEGQPRQSSYEQYF. In DNA, the CDR3 is TGCAGTGCTAGAGATGAGGGACAGCCAAGGCAAAGCTCCTACGAGCAGTACTTC.

This clonotype has more than one count but fewer than ten. The chain combines TRBV20-1 with TRBJ2-3; the D gene is possibly TRBD1 (5 bases). V lost 1 base and J 2 bases, leaving 13 bases between the germline ends. Germline CDR1 DFQATT, CDR2 SNEGSKA (reference sequence). The CDR3 is made up of 15 amino acids. CDR3 nucleotides: TGCAGTGCTAGAGGACGACAGAATCTCACAGATACGCAGTATTTT. As protein: CSARGRQNLTDTQYF.

The chain combines TRBV21-1 with TRBJ2-2; the table's D call TRBD2 went unverified against the DNA. TRBV21-1 is a pseudogene. The CDR3 loop spans 17 amino acids. The CDR3 here is CASSKADSTPHGGELFF. CDR3 bases: TGTGCCAGCAGCAAGGCAGACTCGACCCCGCACGGCGGGGAGCTGTTTTTT.

A single count supports this clonotype. The chain is built from TRBV20-1 and TRBJ2-6; D call uncertain. The CDR3 totals 14 residues. Deletions cut 2 bases from V and 4 bases from J, with 9 bases between. CDR1 and CDR2 from the germline V gene are DFQATT and SNEGSKA (reference sequence). CDR3 bases: TGCAGTGCTAGATCCGGGCCCGGGGCCAACGTCCTGACTTTC. This translates into CSARSGPGANVLTF.

The chain links TRBV12-3 or TRBV12-4 to TRBJ2-3; 8 nucleotides match TRBD1. The CDR3 spans 16 residues. The ends lost 3 bases at V and 4 bases at J; junction bases unmatched: 9. The DNA for the CDR3 is TGTGCCAGCAGTTTGTATGAGACAGGGGAAGCAGATACGCAGTATTTT. Amino acids: CASSLYETGEADTQYF.

This clonotype was seen more than once but under ten times. Relative to the germline gene, one junction end is altered; a read error may explain this. This chain links TRBV4-1 with TRBJ2-4, with TRBD1 as a possible D gene (6 bases). The CDR3 totals 15 residues. Germline V gives CDR1 MGHRA, CDR2 YSYEKL. CDR3 bases: TGCGCCAGCAACCAAACCGGGACACCTTCGGACATTCAGTACTTC. This codes for CASNQTGTPSDIQYF.

CDR3 amino acids: CASSEGYAGGVETQYF. As DNA, the CDR3 is TGTGCCAGCAGTGAAGGTTATGCGGGGGGAGTAGAGACCCAGTACTTC. V usage is TRBV6-1 and J usage is TRBJ2-5; the match to TRBD2 covers 8 bases. The germline V gene encodes CDR1 MNHNS and CDR2 SASEGT. This CDR3 has 16 amino acids. With 1 base clipped from V and 4 bases from J, the junction kept 8 bases outside the gene matches.

This clonotype was seen a handful of times. The chain joins TRBV4-2 to TRBJ2-2; D is possibly TRBD1 (5 bases). Trimming shortened V by 2 bases and J by 3 bases, and 10 bases separated the two germline ends. From germline, CDR1 is LGHNA and CDR2 YNFKEQ. The CDR3 consists of 15 residues. Here the CDR3 reads CASSQTGRDTGELFF. The CDR3 nucleotides are TGTGCCAGCAGCCAAACGGGCAGGGACACCGGGGAGCTGTTTTTT.

This clonotype was seen only a few times. The V and J genes are TRBV20-1 and TRBJ2-5, with 11 bases that match TRBD2. The CDR3 spans 17 residues. Germline V lookup: CDR1 DFQATT, CDR2 SNEGSKA (reference sequence). V was clipped by 0 bases and J by 5 bases; unmatched bases: 11. The CDR3 region is CSARDPVAGGPGETQYF. In DNA, the CDR3 is TGCAGTGCTAGAGATCCGGTAGCGGGGGGGCCAGGGGAGACCCAGTACTTC.

This rearrangement joins TRBV6-1 to TRBJ1-5, with D unresolved. V was trimmed by 2 bases and J by 6 bases, leaving 23 bases between them. Looked up from germline, CDR1 is MNHNS and CDR2 is SASEGT. The CDR3 is made up of 18 amino acids. In DNA form, the CDR3 reads TGTGCCAGCAGTGAATTGGGAAAGGGAAGGATCGCTGGTCAGCCCCAGCATTTT. Protein sequence: CASSELGKGRIAGQPQHF.

The genes are TRBV28 and TRBJ2-1; D tentatively fits TRBD1 or TRBD2 (5 bases each). The tail of the sequence fits TRBJ2-7 better, so the J call may be wrong. CDR1 MDHEN and CDR2 SYDVKM come from the germline V gene. The CDR3 sequence is 16 residues long. The CDR3 sequence: CASSLSPGAGSYEQYF. The CDR3 DNA reads as TGTGCCAGCAGTTTATCCCCCGGGGCAGGGAGCTACGAGCAGTACTTC.

The CDR3 sequence: CASSEFEDRVREQYF. In DNA form, the CDR3 reads TGTGCCAGCAGTGAATTCGAGGACAGGGTCCGGGAGCAGTACTTC. This chain connects TRBV12-3 or TRBV12-4 to TRBJ2-7, with 8 bases lining up with TRBD1. This CDR3 region has 15 residues. The ends lost 5 bases at V and 7 bases at J; junction bases unmatched: 13.

This clonotype was seen a few times. The V call is TRBV4-2, the J call TRBJ2-3; 9 bases fit TRBD2. The trim removed 4 bases at V and 4 bases at J, leaving 6 bases unmatched. Per the germline V gene, CDR1 is LGHNA and CDR2 is YNFKEQ. The CDR3 is 15 residues long. Here the CDR3 DNA reads TGTGCCAGCAGCCGGACTAGCGAGGAAGCAGATACGCAGTATTTT. It encodes CASSRTSEEADTQYF.

This clonotype was recorded a few times. The genes are TRBV24-1 and TRBJ2-3; the match to TRBD1 covers 11 bases. With V trimmed by 4 bases and J by 5 bases, 7 bases remained unmatched. Per the germline V gene, CDR1 is KGHDR and CDR2 is SFDVKD. The CDR3 consists of 16 residues. The CDR3 coding sequence is TGTGCCACCAGTGACCCGGGACAGGGGGTAGGAGATACGCAGTATTTT. Translation gives CATSDPGQGVGDTQYF.